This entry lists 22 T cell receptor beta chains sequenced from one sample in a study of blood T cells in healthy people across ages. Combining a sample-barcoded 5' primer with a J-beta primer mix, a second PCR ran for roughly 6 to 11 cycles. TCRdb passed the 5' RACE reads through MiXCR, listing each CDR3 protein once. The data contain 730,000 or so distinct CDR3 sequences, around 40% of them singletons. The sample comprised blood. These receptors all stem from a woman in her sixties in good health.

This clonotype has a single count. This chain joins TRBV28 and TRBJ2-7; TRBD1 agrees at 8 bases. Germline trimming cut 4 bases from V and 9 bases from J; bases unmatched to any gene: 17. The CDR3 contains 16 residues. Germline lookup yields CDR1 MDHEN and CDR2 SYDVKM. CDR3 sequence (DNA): TGTGCCAGCAGTTCCGTGCACAGGGGGTCACCCGGCGGGCAGTACTTC. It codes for CASSSVHRGSPGGQYF.

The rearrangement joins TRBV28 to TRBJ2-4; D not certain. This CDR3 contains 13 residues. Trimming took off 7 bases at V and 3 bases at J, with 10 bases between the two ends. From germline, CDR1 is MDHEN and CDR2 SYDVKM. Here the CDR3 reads CASTPMNKNIQYF. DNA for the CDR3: TGTGCCAGCACCCCAATGAACAAAAACATTCAGTACTTC.

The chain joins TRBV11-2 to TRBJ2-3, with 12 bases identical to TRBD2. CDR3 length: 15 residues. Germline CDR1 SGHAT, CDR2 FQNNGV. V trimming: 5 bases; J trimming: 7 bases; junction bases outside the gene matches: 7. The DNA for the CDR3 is TGTGCCAGCAGCCCGACTAGCGGGAGTGGGAATACGCAGTATTTT. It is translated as CASSPTSGSGNTQYF. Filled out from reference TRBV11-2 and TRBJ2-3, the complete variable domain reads EAGVAQSPRYKIIEKRQSVAFWCNPISGHATLYWYQQILGQGPKLLIQFQNNGVVDDSQLPKDRFSAERLKGVDSTLKIQPAKLEDSAVYLCASSPTSGSGNTQYFGPGTRLTVL.

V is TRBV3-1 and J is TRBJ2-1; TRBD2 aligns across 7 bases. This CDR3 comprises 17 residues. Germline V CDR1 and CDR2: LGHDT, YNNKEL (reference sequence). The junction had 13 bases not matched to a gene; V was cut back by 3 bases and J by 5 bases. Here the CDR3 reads CASSHRRGRDYHNEQFF. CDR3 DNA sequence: TGTGCCAGCAGCCACCGAAGGGGCAGGGACTACCACAATGAGCAGTTCTTC.

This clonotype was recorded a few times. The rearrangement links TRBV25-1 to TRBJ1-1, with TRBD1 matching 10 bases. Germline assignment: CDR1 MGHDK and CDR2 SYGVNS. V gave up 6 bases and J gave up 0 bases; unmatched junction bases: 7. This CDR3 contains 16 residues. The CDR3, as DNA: TGTGCCAGCAGGAAGGGACAGGGGCGAATGAACACTGAAGCTTTCTTT. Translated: CASRKGQGRMNTEAFF.

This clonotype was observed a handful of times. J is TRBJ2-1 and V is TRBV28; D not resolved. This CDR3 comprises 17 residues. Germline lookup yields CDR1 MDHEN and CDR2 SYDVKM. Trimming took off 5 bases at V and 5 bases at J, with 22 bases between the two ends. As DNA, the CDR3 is TGTGCCAGCAGTAAATACAACCGGCTGGTGGGCGACAATGAGCAGTTCTTC. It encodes CASSKYNRLVGDNEQFF.

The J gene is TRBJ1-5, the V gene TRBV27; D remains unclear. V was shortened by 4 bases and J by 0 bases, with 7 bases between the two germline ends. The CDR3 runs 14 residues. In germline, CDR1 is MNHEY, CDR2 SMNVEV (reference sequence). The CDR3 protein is CASSSGYSNQPQHF. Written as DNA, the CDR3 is TGTGCCAGCAGTTCCGGCTATAGCAATCAGCCCCAGCATTTT.

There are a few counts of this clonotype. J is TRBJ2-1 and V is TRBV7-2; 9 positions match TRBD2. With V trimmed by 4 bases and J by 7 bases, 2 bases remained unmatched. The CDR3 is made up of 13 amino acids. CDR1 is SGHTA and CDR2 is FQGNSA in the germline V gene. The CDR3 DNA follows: TGTGCCAGCAGCTATACTAGCGGGAATGAGCAGTTCTTC. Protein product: CASSYTSGNEQFF.

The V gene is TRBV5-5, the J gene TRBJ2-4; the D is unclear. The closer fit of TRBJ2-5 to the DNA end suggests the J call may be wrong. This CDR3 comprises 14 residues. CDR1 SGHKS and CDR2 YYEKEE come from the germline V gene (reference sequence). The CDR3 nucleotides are TGTGCCAGCAGCTTTGTTCAGTTACCGGAGACCCAGTACTTC. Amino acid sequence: CASSFVQLPETQYF.

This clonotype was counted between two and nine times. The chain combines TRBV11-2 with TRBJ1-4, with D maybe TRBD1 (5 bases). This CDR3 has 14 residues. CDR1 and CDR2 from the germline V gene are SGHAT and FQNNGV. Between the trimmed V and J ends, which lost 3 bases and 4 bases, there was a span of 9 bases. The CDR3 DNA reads TGTGCCAGCAGCTTCGGGACGGGTAATGAAAAACTGTTTTTT. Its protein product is CASSFGTGNEKLFF.

The CDR3 here is CASSEDQGWSTGELFF. In DNA form, the CDR3 reads TGTGCCAGCAGTGAAGATCAGGGTTGGAGCACCGGGGAGCTGTTTTTT. This chain links TRBV2 with TRBJ2-2, with D possibly matching TRBD1 (5 bases). V was cut by 1 base and J by 4 bases, with 13 bases left in between. This CDR3 spans 16 amino acids. Germline V gives CDR1 SNHLY, CDR2 FYNNEI.

The CDR3 DNA sequence: TGTGCTAGTGGTCCCGGACAGGTGGTGGAGACCCAGTACTTC. Translation gives CASGPGQVVETQYF. This rearrangement joins TRBV12-5 to TRBJ2-7, with 7 positions matching TRBD1. Matching the DNA end better, TRBJ2-5 makes the J call doubtful. Looked up from germline, CDR1 is LGHNT and CDR2 is FRNRAP. The CDR3 consists of 14 residues.

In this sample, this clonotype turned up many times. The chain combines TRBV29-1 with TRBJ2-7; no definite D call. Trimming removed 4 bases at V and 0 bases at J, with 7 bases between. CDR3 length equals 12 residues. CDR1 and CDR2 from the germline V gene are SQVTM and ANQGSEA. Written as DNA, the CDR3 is TGCAGCGTTGGAGCGTTCTCCTACGAGCAGTACTTC. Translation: CSVGAFSYEQYF.

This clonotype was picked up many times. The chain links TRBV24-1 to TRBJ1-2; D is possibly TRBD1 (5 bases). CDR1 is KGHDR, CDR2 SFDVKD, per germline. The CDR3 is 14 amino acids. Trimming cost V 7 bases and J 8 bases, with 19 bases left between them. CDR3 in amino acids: CATSPRGQRRGYTF. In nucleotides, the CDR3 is TGTGCCACCAGCCCCCGGGGCCAAAGACGCGGCTACACCTTC.

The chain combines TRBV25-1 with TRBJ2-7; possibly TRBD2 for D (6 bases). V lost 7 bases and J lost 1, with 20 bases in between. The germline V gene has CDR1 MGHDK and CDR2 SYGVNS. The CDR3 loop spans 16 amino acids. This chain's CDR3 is CASINRDSKLSYEQYF. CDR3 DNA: TGTGCCAGCATAAACCGGGACTCCAAATTATCCTACGAGCAGTACTTC.

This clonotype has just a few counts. In nucleotides, the CDR3 is TGCGCCAGCAGCCAAGTATGGGGGAGTATCGAGTACGAGCAGTACTTC. Its translation is CASSQVWGSIEYEQYF. This sequence joins TRBV4-3 and TRBJ2-7; D assignment may be TRBD1 or TRBD2 (5 bases each). V lost 1 base and J 4 bases, leaving 17 bases between the germline ends. The CDR3 loop spans 16 amino acids. Per germline, CDR1 LGHNA and CDR2 YSLEER.

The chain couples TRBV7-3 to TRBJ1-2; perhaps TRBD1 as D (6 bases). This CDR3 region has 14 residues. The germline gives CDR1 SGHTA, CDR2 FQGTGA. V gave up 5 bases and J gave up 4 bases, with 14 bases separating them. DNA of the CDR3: TGTGCCAGCAGCCAAGGTCTGGGGGCCTATGGCTACACCTTC. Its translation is CASSQGLGAYGYTF. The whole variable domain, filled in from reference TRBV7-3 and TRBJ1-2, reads GAGVSQTPSNKVTEKGKYVELRCDPISGHTALYWYRQSLGQGPEFLIYFQGTGAADDSGLPNDRFFAVRPEGSVSTLKIQRTERGDSAVYLCASSQGLGAYGYTFGSGTRLTVV.

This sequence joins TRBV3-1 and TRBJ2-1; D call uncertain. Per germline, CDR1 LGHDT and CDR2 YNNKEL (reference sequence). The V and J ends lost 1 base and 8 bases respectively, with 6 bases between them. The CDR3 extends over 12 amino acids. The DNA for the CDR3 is TGTGCCAGCAGCCAAGGCAGACATGAGCAGTTCTTC. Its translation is CASSQGRHEQFF.

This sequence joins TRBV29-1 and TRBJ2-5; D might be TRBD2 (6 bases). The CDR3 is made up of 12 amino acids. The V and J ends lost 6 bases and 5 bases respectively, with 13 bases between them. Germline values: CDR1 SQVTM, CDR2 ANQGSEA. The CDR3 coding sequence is TGCAGCGTCGAACACAGCGGGGAGACCCAGTACTTC. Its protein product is CSVEHSGETQYF.

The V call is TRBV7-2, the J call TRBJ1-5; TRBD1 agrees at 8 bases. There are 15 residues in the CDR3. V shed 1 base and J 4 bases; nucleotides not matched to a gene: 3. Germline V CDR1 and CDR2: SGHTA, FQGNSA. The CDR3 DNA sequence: TGTGCCAGCAGCTTAGGCAGGGGGCTGAATCAGCCCCAGCATTTT. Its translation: CASSLGRGLNQPQHF.

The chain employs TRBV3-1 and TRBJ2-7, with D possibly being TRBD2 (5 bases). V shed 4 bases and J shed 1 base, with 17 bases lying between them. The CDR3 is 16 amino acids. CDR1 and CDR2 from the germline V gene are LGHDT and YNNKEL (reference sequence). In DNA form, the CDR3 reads TGTGCCAGCAGCCCTCTAGGTCCCGGGGAGTCCTACGAGCAGTACTTC. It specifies CASSPLGPGESYEQYF.

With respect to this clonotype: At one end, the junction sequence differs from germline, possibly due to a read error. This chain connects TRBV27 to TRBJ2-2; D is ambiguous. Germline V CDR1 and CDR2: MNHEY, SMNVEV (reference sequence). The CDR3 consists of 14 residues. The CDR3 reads CASSLGINNGELFF. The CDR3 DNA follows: TGTGCCAGCAGTTTAGGTATCAACAACGGGGAGCTGTTTTTT.